This passage covers 19 T cell receptor beta chains from one sample sequenced in a study of control samples from healthy donors and cancer patients. Only in-frame clones appear in the TCRdb table, and some are missing; sequencing was by immunoSEQ multiplex PCR. Of about 120,000 clones listed, 80% to 90% were seen once; the top ten hold about 1%. The sample comprised PBMCs. The receptors come from a woman aged 45-59 years with colorectal cancer.

The V gene is TRBV28, the J gene TRBJ2-5, with D perhaps TRBD1 or TRBD2 (5 bases each). CDR3 length: 15 residues. Germline-derived CDR1 and CDR2 are MDHEN and SYDVKM. The ends were cut back, 2 bases at V and 4 bases at J, with 14 bases in the middle. DNA for the CDR3: TGTGCCAGCAGTTTAGCAGGGAGACGGGCAGAGACCCAGTACTTC. Amino acids: CASSLAGRRAETQYF.

This chain uses TRBV2 with TRBJ1-3; D is undetermined. The CDR3 totals 13 residues. Germline V gene lookup returns CDR1 SNHLY and CDR2 FYNNEI. V was pared by 3 bases and J by 0 bases, with 3 bases between. In DNA form, the CDR3 reads TGTGCCAGCAGTGACAGCTCTGGAAACACCATATATTTT. This gives the protein CASSDSSGNTIYF.

The DNA of the CDR3 is TGTGCCAGCAGCTTAGACTTCCACGAGCAGTACTTC. It encodes CASSLDFHEQYF. V usage is TRBV13 and J usage is TRBJ2-7; D remains ambiguous. This CDR3 spans 12 amino acids. V lost 1 base and J lost 5, with 6 bases in between. Germline CDR1 and CDR2: PRHDT and FYEKMQ (reference sequence).

The rearrangement uses TRBV13 and TRBJ2-1; D could derive from TRBD1 or TRBD2 (5 bases each). V lost 2 bases and J lost 5, with 10 bases in between. Germline CDR1 is PRHDT and CDR2 is FYEKMQ (reference sequence). This CDR3 has 14 residues. The CDR3 loop is CASSLTGQNNEQFF. CDR3 coding DNA: TGTGCCAGCAGCTTAACGGGGCAGAACAATGAGCAGTTCTTC.

This chain joins TRBV5-8 and TRBJ1-3; the D is unclear. The CDR3 has 13 amino acids. Trimming left V 4 bases short and J 4 bases short, with 9 bases between. CDR1 and CDR2 from the germline V gene are SGHTS and YDEGEE. CDR3 in amino acids: CASSRLNGNTIYF. Here the CDR3 DNA reads TGTGCCAGCAGCAGGCTTAACGGAAACACCATATATTTT. The full variable domain, with the rest looked up from reference TRBV5-8 and TRBJ1-3, is EAGVTQSPTHLIKTRGQQATLRCSPISGHTSVYWYQQALGLGLQFLLWYDEGEERNRGNFPPRFSGRQFPNYSSELNVNALELEDSALYLCASSRLNGNTIYFGEGSWLTVV.

The chain uses TRBV6-5 and TRBJ1-1, with D uncertain. This CDR3 has 13 amino acids. Germline loops: CDR1 MNHEY, CDR2 SVGAGI. V was shortened by 4 bases and J by 1 base, with 7 bases between the two germline ends. In DNA, the CDR3 is TGTGCCAGCAGTTCCGTCCAGAACACTGAAGCTTTCTTT. As protein: CASSSVQNTEAFF.

The chain uses TRBV28 and TRBJ1-2, with D hard to call. Germline assignment: CDR1 MDHEN and CDR2 SYDVKM. The CDR3 is made up of 13 amino acids. V lost 8 bases to trimming and J lost 8 bases, with 18 bases between them. The CDR3, as DNA: TGTGCCAGCGCCCTCGGGCCCATCCGGGGCTACACCTTC. This encodes CASALGPIRGYTF.

The rearrangement links TRBV6-5 to TRBJ1-1, with a tentative D call TRBD1 (5 bases). CDR1 MNHEY and CDR2 SVGAGI come from the germline V gene. V lost 4 bases, J lost 4 bases, and 10 bases lay in between. The CDR3 spans 13 residues. The CDR3 here is CASSFFGGTEAFF. The CDR3 DNA sequence: TGTGCCAGCAGTTTTTTCGGGGGCACTGAAGCTTTCTTT.

There are a few counts of this clone. The V gene is TRBV10-1, the J gene TRBJ1-1; 7 bases align to TRBD1. The CDR3 is 14 residues long. The J segment lost 1 base and the V segment lost 1 base, leaving 0 bases of the junction unmatched. Germline assignment: CDR1 WNHNN and CDR2 SYGVQD (reference sequence). CDR3 bases: TGCGCCAGCAGTGAGTACAGGGGGAACACTGAAGCTTTCTTT. It yields the protein CASSEYRGNTEAFF.

This sequence joins TRBV6-5 and TRBJ2-1, with TRBD1 identical over 8 bases. Trimming cost V 0 bases and J 7 bases; bases outside gene matches: 2. Germline V CDR1 and CDR2: MNHEY, SVGAGI. The CDR3 consists of 14 residues. This CDR3 is CASSYSDRGNEQFF. CDR3 sequence (DNA): TGTGCCAGCAGTTACTCCGACAGGGGAAATGAGCAGTTCTTC.

The chain is built from TRBV2 and TRBJ1-5; D might be TRBD1 (5 bases). CDR1 and CDR2 from the germline V gene are SNHLY and FYNNEI. The V gene lost 7 bases and the J gene lost 9 bases, with 10 bases spanning the gap. The CDR3 has 11 amino acids. This CDR3 is CASTSGGPQHF. The DNA of the CDR3 is TGTGCCAGCACTTCCGGGGGGCCCCAGCATTTT.

The V gene is TRBV2, the J gene TRBJ1-6, with D unresolved. V shed 8 bases and J shed 3 bases, with 14 bases lying between them. Germline V lookup: CDR1 SNHLY, CDR2 FYNNEI. This CDR3 comprises 15 residues. This chain's CDR3 is CASRSSGNYNSPLHF. The CDR3, as DNA: TGTGCCAGCCGATCTTCGGGCAACTATAATTCACCCCTCCACTTT.

This clone was detected only once. The chain joins TRBV2 to TRBJ1-2; 11 nucleotides line up with TRBD1. The ends lost 7 bases at V and 8 bases at J; junction bases unmatched: 6. The CDR3 sequence is 13 residues long. The germline V gene encodes CDR1 SNHLY and CDR2 FYNNEI. The CDR3 is CASNRDRGEGYTF. The CDR3 DNA reads TGTGCCAGCAACCGGGACAGGGGGGAGGGCTACACCTTC.

V and J are TRBV15 and TRBJ1-4; D is possibly TRBD1 (5 bases). The germline V and J ends were trimmed by 4 bases and 0 bases, with 9 bases remaining between them. Germline lookup yields CDR1 LNHNV and CDR2 YYDKDF (reference sequence). This CDR3 comprises 15 residues. CDR3 region: CATSNQGPTNEKLFF. Here the CDR3 DNA reads TGTGCCACCAGCAATCAGGGTCCAACTAATGAAAAACTGTTTTTT.

V and J are TRBV28 and TRBJ1-4; weak D call: TRBD1 (5 bases). Trimming took off 6 bases at V and 7 bases at J, with 18 bases between the two ends. Germline V CDR1 and CDR2: MDHEN, SYDVKM. This CDR3 has 15 residues. This CDR3 is CASSRGPDRGEKLFF. CDR3 in DNA: TGTGCCAGCAGCCGGGGACCGGATCGAGGTGAAAAACTGTTTTTT.

This chain links TRBV29-1 with TRBJ1-1; TRBD1 is a possible D gene (5 bases). Trimming removed 6 bases from V and 2 bases from J, with 10 bases in between. Per germline, CDR1 SQVTM and CDR2 ANQGSEA. The CDR3 is 12 amino acids. CDR3 nucleotide sequence: TGCAGCGTGAAAAGGGGAAACACTGAAGCTTTCTTT. Encoded protein: CSVKRGNTEAFF.

The chain recombines TRBV2 with TRBJ1-1, with D possibly being TRBD1 (6 bases). The germline V gene encodes CDR1 SNHLY and CDR2 FYNNEI. The ends were cut back, 4 bases at V and 4 bases at J, with 13 bases in the middle. The CDR3 has 14 residues. CDR3 sequence: CASSVNRAGTEAFF. In nucleotides, the CDR3 is TGTGCCAGCAGTGTAAACAGGGCTGGCACTGAAGCTTTCTTT.

The chain combines TRBV11-2 with TRBJ1-1, with D unresolved. The CDR3 runs to 12 residues. With 6 bases removed from V and 5 bases from J, the gap between germline ends came to 10 bases. Germline V CDR1 and CDR2: SGHAT, FQNNGV. CDR3 nucleotides: TGTGCCAGCAGAATGTACGTGACTGAAGCTTTCTTT. Translated: CASRMYVTEAFF.

This rearrangement joins TRBV10-3 to TRBJ2-5; 10 bases align to TRBD2. V was clipped by 3 bases and J by 9 bases; unmatched bases: 4. This CDR3 is built from 13 residues. CDR1 and CDR2 (germline): ENHRY, SYGVKD. The CDR3 loop is CAISEPSGSSQYF. CDR3 nucleotide sequence: TGTGCCATCAGTGAACCTAGCGGGAGCTCCCAGTACTTC.